Listed below are T cell receptor beta chains from one sample, sequenced in a study of blood T cell repertoires in COVID-19. TCRdb's table, derived via immunoSEQ multiplex PCR, lists solely in-frame clones and lacks some. The sample carries around 19,000 clones, 91% recorded once. The specimen was peripheral blood. The source of these receptors is a man between 65 and 79 years old with active COVID-19. Both conserved end residues are part of each CDR3. The D gene is left open where the match is weak. Not all rows give a size; the values are once, few, many and, for expanded clones, a class.

v_call	j_call	d_call	clone_size	cdr3_aa	cdr3_nt
TRBV19	TRBJ2-5	-	-	CASKSMEVETQYF	TGTGCCAGCAAAAGTATGGAGGTAGAGACCCAGTACTTC
TRBV7-2	TRBJ2-7	TRBD1	-	CASSFVDRGLSYEQYF	TGTGCCAGCAGCTTCGTGGACAGGGGCCTCTCCTACGAGCAGTACTTC
TRBV9	TRBJ1-2	TRBD1	-	CASSALGQGGSGYTF	TGTGCCAGCAGCGCCCTGGGGCAGGGGGGTAGTGGCTACACCTTC
TRBV5-3	TRBJ2-3	TRBD2	-	CARSFVREGRGDTQYF	TGTGCCAGAAGCTTTGTGCGGGAGGGCCGGGGGGATACGCAGTATTTT
TRBV27	TRBJ1-6	-	-	CASSVQGTFGSPLHF	TGTGCCAGCAGTGTGCAGGGAACATTTGGTTCACCCCTCCACTTT
TRBV11-2	TRBJ2-5	TRBD2	-	CASSLDPGGPETQYF	TGTGCCAGCAGCTTAGATCCGGGGGGGCCGGAGACCCAGTACTTC
TRBV11-2	TRBJ1-1	TRBD1	-	CASSQTQGARTEAFF	TGTGCCAGCAGCCAAACACAGGGGGCGAGGACTGAAGCTTTCTTT
TRBV7-3	TRBJ2-6	-	-	CASSPTPTVSGANVLTF	TGTGCCAGCAGCCCTACCCCCACAGTCTCTGGGGCCAACGTCCTGACTTTC
TRBV6-2/TRBV6-3	TRBJ2-1	TRBD2	few	CASSYSPPSGVYNEQFF	TGTGCCAGCAGTTACTCGCCGCCTAGCGGGGTTTACAATGAGCAGTTCTTC
TRBV9	TRBJ1-2	TRBD1	-	CASSKGQGDGYTF	TGTGCCAGCAGCAAAGGACAGGGTGACGGCTACACCTTC
TRBV28	TRBJ1-5	-	-	CASSPPTGLGYSNQPQHF	TGTGCCAGCAGTCCTCCTACAGGGTTGGGGTATAGCAATCAGCCCCAGCATTTT
TRBV6-5	TRBJ2-1	TRBD2	-	CASGTSGRFIDEQFF	TGTGCCAGCGGGACTAGCGGGAGGTTTATTGATGAGCAGTTCTTC
TRBV15	TRBJ2-2	TRBD2	-	CATSRRREGAGELFF	TGTGCCACCAGCAGAAGGCGGGAGGGGGCCGGGGAGCTGTTTTTT
TRBV9	TRBJ2-1	TRBD2	-	CASSVEAAAGGGQFF	TGTGCCAGCAGCGTAGAAGCGGCGGCCGGCGGGGGGCAGTTCTTC
TRBV18	TRBJ2-5	-	once	CASSPAGAQETQYF	TGTGCCAGCTCACCGGCGGGGGCACAAGAGACCCAGTACTTC
TRBV5-4	TRBJ2-2	TRBD2	-	CASSLGRGGNTGELFF	TGTGCCAGCAGCCTGGGACGGGGGGGGAACACCGGGGAGCTGTTTTTT
TRBV12-5	TRBJ2-3	TRBD2	-	CASGPGLATSTDTQYF	TGTGCTAGTGGTCCGGGACTAGCGACCAGCACAGATACGCAGTATTTT
TRBV5-4	TRBJ1-1	-	-	CASSFSGQYTEAFF	TGTGCCAGCAGCTTCTCAGGGCAGTACACTGAAGCTTTCTTT
TRBV30	TRBJ1-2	-	-	CAWSGIGYGGYTF	TGTGCCTGGAGTGGTATCGGATACGGGGGCTACACCTTC
TRBV13	TRBJ2-7	-	-	CASSLGTSTYEQYF	TGTGCCAGCAGCTTAGGGACAAGTACCTACGAGCAGTACTTC
TRBV6-5	TRBJ1-6	TRBD1	-	CASSYSTGGNSPLHF	TGTGCCAGCAGTTACTCGACAGGGGGGAATTCACCCCTCCACTTT
TRBV24-1	TRBJ2-5	TRBD2	-	CATSDWDYQETQYF	TGTGCCACCAGTGATTGGGACTATCAAGAGACCCAGTACTTC
TRBV7-9	TRBJ1-4	-	-	CASSSNRGREKLFF	TGTGCCAGCAGCTCTAACCGAGGGCGTGAAAAACTGTTTTTT
TRBV2	TRBJ2-5	-	-	CASIRGSSTGDAQYF	TGTGCCAGCATCCGAGGTAGCTCAACGGGAGATGCCCAGTACTTC
TRBV9	TRBJ2-1	TRBD2	-	CASSVSGGRASNEQFF	TGTGCCAGCAGCGTATCCGGCGGGAGGGCCAGCAATGAGCAGTTCTTC
TRBV9	TRBJ1-6	TRBD1	once	CASSASGGENSPLHF	TGTGCCAGCAGCGCCTCAGGGGGCGAAAATTCACCCCTCCACTTT
TRBV7-9	TRBJ2-7	TRBD2	-	CASSLAGGPSDEQYF	TGTGCCAGCAGCTTAGCGGGAGGGCCGTCCGACGAGCAGTACTTC
TRBV10-3	TRBJ2-3	TRBD2	-	CAISESREGYTQYF	TGTGCCATCAGTGAGAGTCGGGAGGGATATACGCAGTATTTT
TRBV4-1	TRBJ1-5	-	-	CASSQAHSNQPQHF	TGCGCCAGCAGCCAAGCCCATAGCAATCAGCCCCAGCATTTT
TRBV5-4	TRBJ1-2	TRBD1	once	CASNFDPRGSYGYTF	TGTGCCAGCAACTTCGATCCCAGGGGGTCTTATGGCTACACCTTC
TRBV7-2	TRBJ1-5	-	once	CASSLVGQSNQPQHF	TGTGCCAGCAGCTTAGTGGGCCAGAGCAATCAGCCCCAGCATTTT